This T cell receptor beta chain appears in the sequencing data of a study of graft-versus-host responses after intestinal transplantation. Study information: Grafts that recipients had were multivisceral, liver-intestinal, or isolated intestinal transplants. The study gave all recipients anti-thymocyte globulin induction, then tacrolimus and steroids for approximately three years. Overall study results and limits: Some GvH clones were seen earlier in gut or blood, suggesting intestinal origin.

Profiled with immunoSEQ multiplex PCR; TCRdb holds only in-frame clones, not every one. This table holds approximately 9,000 clones, around 27% found once. Germline CDR1 reads MGHRA; CDR2 reads YSYEKL. The length of the CDR3 is 17 residues. Trimming at V came to 0 bases and at J to 5 bases, leaving 10 bases not matched to a gene. The source is a human patient who received an intestinal transplant. The sequencing used alloreactive CD4+ T cells from a mixed lymphocyte reaction culture, collected before intestinal transplant. The subset is: CFSE-low proliferating T cells sorted from roughly six-day pre-transplant mixed lymphocyte reaction (GvH or HvG direction). The chain combines TRBV4-1 with TRBJ1-5; 7 bases match TRBD1. The CDR3: CASSQDPGQAFHQPQHF. Written as DNA, the CDR3 is TGCGCCAGCAGCCAAGATCCCGGACAGGCGTTTCATCAGCCCCAGCATTTT.